These 13 T cell receptor beta chains share one sample of origin, sequenced in a study of T cells in Graves' hyperthyroidism and ophthalmopathy. The investigators amplified TCR beta CDR3 regions from RNA transcripts. The TCR CDR3 first-round RT-PCR relied on the HTBI primer set. TCRdb itself ran the multiplex PCR reads through MiXCR, one entry per CDR3 protein. The sample lists about 610,000 distinct CDR3 sequences, 14% to 15% occurring once. Source material: blood. These receptors were obtained from a woman in her 40s with Graves' ophthalmopathy.

In this sample, this clonotype turned up many times. The chain joins TRBV28 to TRBJ1-5; the D is unclear. The germline V gene has CDR1 MDHEN and CDR2 SYDVKM. CDR3 length: 12 amino acids. V lost 3 bases, J lost 7 bases, and 7 bases lay in between. This CDR3 reads CASSFTDQPQHF. The CDR3 DNA sequence: TGTGCCAGCAGTTTCACTGACCAGCCCCAGCATTTT.

This clonotype occurred many times. The chain combines TRBV12-3 or TRBV12-4 with TRBJ2-7; a possible D gene is TRBD1 (5 bases). The CDR3 is 14 residues long. V lost 3 bases to trimming and J lost 6 bases, with 15 bases between them. CDR3 residues: CASSLLQARSEQYF. DNA for the CDR3: TGTGCCAGCAGTTTGCTACAGGCTCGGTCCGAGCAGTACTTC.

This clonotype was picked up many times. The chain recombines TRBV11-2 with TRBJ2-7; 12 bases line up with TRBD2. The CDR3 length is 16 residues. Trimming removed 1 base from V and 4 bases from J; junction bases left unmatched: 5. CDR1 is SGHAT, CDR2 FQNNGV, per germline. CDR3 nucleotides: TGTGCCAGCAGCTTAGCTCTAGCGGGAGGGCCTTACGAGCAGTACTTC. Protein: CASSLALAGGPYEQYF. The variable domain in full, completed from reference TRBV11-2 and TRBJ2-7, reads EAGVAQSPRYKIIEKRQSVAFWCNPISGHATLYWYQQILGQGPKLLIQFQNNGVVDDSQLPKDRFSAERLKGVDSTLKIQPAKLEDSAVYLCASSLALAGGPYEQYFGPGTRLTVT.

In its sample, this clonotype was seen many times. The V gene is TRBV12-3 or TRBV12-4, the J gene TRBJ2-4; no clear D gene. V was cut by 6 bases and J by 3 bases, with 12 bases left in between. This CDR3 contains 14 residues. CDR3 in amino acids: CASSPDTYKNIQYF. The DNA of the CDR3 is TGTGCCAGCAGCCCCGACACTTACAAAAACATTCAGTACTTC.

There are many counts of this clonotype. This chain joins TRBV6-4 and TRBJ2-7, with TRBD2 matching over 8 bases. Germline V gene lookup returns CDR1 MRHNA and CDR2 SNTAGT. The V gene end was trimmed by 6 bases and the J gene end by 3 bases; junction bases not matched to a gene: 16. The CDR3 length is 17 residues. The CDR3 is CASRTHYSGTRDYEQYF. CDR3 bases: TGTGCCAGCAGGACCCACTACTCCGGGACTAGAGACTACGAGCAGTACTTC.

This clonotype was seen more than once but under ten times. The CDR3 bases are TGTGCCACCAGCAGAGATGGGGACCGTGAAAAGACCCAGTACTTC. Protein product: CATSRDGDREKTQYF. This chain joins TRBV15 and TRBJ2-5; D is tentatively TRBD1 or TRBD2 (5 bases each). Trimming removed 0 bases from V and 6 bases from J, with 14 bases in between. The CDR3 totals 15 residues. CDR1 and CDR2 from the germline V gene are LNHNV and YYDKDF (reference sequence).

At least ten counts were recorded for this clonotype. This CDR3 reads CASSMGLALNTGELFF. CDR3 bases: TGTGCCAGTAGTATGGGACTAGCGTTAAACACCGGGGAGCTGTTTTTT. This chain connects TRBV19 to TRBJ2-2; TRBD2 matches 10 bases. The CDR3 extends over 16 amino acids. V dropped 3 bases and J dropped 2; count of bases not matched to a gene: 3. Germline-derived CDR1 and CDR2 are LNHDA and SQIVND (reference sequence).

This clonotype was counted ten times or more. The chain joins TRBV15 to TRBJ1-1; 7 bases fit TRBD1. J lost 5 bases, V lost 4 bases, and 4 bases had no gene match. Germline V CDR1 and CDR2: LNHNV, YYDKDF (reference sequence). The CDR3 is 13 amino acids. CDR3 region: CATSTDRVTEAFF. The CDR3 region has the DNA TGTGCCACCAGCACCGACAGGGTAACTGAAGCTTTCTTT.

This clonotype was recorded at least ten times. The chain joins TRBV2 to TRBJ2-7; 14 bases map to TRBD2. J gave up 4 bases and V 8 bases, and 10 bases lay outside the gene matches. This CDR3 is built from 16 residues. From germline, CDR1 is SNHLY and CDR2 FYNNEI. The CDR3 protein is CASGTSGRITHYEQYF. The CDR3 DNA reads TGTGCCAGCGGGACTAGCGGGAGAATCACCCATTACGAGCAGTACTTC. The variable domain in full, completed from reference TRBV2 and TRBJ2-7, reads EPEVTQTPSHQVTQMGQEVILRCVPISNHLYFYWYRQILGQKVEFLVSFYNNEISEKSEIFDDQFSVERPDGSNFTLKIRSTKLEDSAMYFCASGTSGRITHYEQYFGPGTRLTVT.

This clonotype appeared many times. This chain connects TRBV28 to TRBJ2-7; D possibly corresponds to TRBD1 (6 bases). V dropped 6 bases and J dropped 3 bases, with 15 bases sitting between them. The CDR3 runs 14 residues. Germline V lookup: CDR1 MDHEN, CDR2 SYDVKM. The CDR3 nucleotides are TGTGCCAGCAGAATGCAGGGACAAAGCTACGAGCAGTACTTC. Translated, it gives CASRMQGQSYEQYF.

This clonotype was found many times. The rearrangement joins TRBV7-2 to TRBJ1-5; D not certain. The ends were cut back, 1 base at V and 4 bases at J, with 8 bases in the middle. CDR3 length: 14 residues. Germline CDR1 reads SGHTA; CDR2 reads FQGNSA. The CDR3 DNA sequence: TGTGCCAGCAGCTTAGTTCCGTTTAATCAGCCCCAGCATTTT. It translates to CASSLVPFNQPQHF. Full variable domain (rest looked up from reference TRBV7-2 and TRBJ1-5): GAGVSQSPSNKVTEKGKDVELRCDPISGHTALYWYRQSLGQGLEFLIYFQGNSAPDKSGLPSDRFSAERTGGSVSTLTIQRTQQEDSAVYLCASSLVPFNQPQHFGDGTRLSIL.

The chain couples TRBV4-1 to TRBJ2-5; tentative D call: TRBD2 (6 bases). CDR1 is MGHRA, CDR2 YSYEKL, per germline. CDR3 length: 15 residues. V gave up 1 base and J gave up 5 bases, with 14 bases separating them. The CDR3 DNA follows: TGCGCCAGCAGCCAAGTCGGGGGAGGAAGGGAGACCCAGTACTTC. Translation gives CASSQVGGGRETQYF.

This clonotype was seen only a few times. The chain links TRBV12-3 or TRBV12-4 to TRBJ1-5, with D tentatively TRBD1 (6 bases). This CDR3 comprises 13 residues. Trimming took 4 bases from V and 7 from J, leaving 11 bases between them. The CDR3: CASSWGAEQPQHF. DNA of the CDR3: TGTGCCAGCAGTTGGGGGGCTGAACAGCCCCAGCATTTT.